Shown below are 6 T cell receptor beta chains from a single sample sequenced in a study of cytomegalovirus exposure and HLA in healthy donors. Use of 60 Vbeta and 13 Jbeta primers characterized the PCR. The data were produced by immunoSEQ multiplex PCR, yet TCRdb's version contains in-frame clones alone and is incomplete. Among approximately 88,000 clones listed, 75% to 80% were seen once. The material sequenced was PBMCs. These receptors were collected from a man aged 30 to 39 in good health and CMV-seronegative.

The chain couples TRBV15 to TRBJ2-7; 8 bases agree with TRBD1. The germline CDR1 and CDR2 sequences are LNHNV and YYDKDF (reference sequence). This CDR3 spans 15 amino acids. V gave up 2 bases and J gave up 7 bases; unmatched junction bases: 10. Written as DNA, the CDR3 is TGTGCCACCAGCAGAAGGGCAGGGGGCAGGGGAGAGCAGTACTTC. Amino acid sequence: CATSRRAGGRGEQYF.

The chain is built from TRBV9 and TRBJ2-1, with 8 bases matching TRBD1. Germline loops: CDR1 SGDLS, CDR2 YYNGEE. J lost 8 bases, V lost 3 bases, and 4 bases had no gene match. CDR3 size: 13 residues. CDR3 sequence (DNA): TGTGCCAGCAGCGCTGGACAGGGCGATGAGCAGTTCTTC. It specifies CASSAGQGDEQFF. The whole variable domain, filled in from reference TRBV9 and TRBJ2-1, reads DSGVTQTPKHLITATGQRVTLRCSPRSGDLSVYWYQQSLDQGLQFLIQYYNGEERAKGNILERFSAQQFPDLHSELNLSSLELGDSALYFCASSAGQGDEQFFGPGTRLTVL.

The chain combines TRBV27 with TRBJ2-1; TRBD2 agrees at 13 bases. The CDR3 is made up of 16 amino acids. The germline gives CDR1 MNHEY, CDR2 SMNVEV (reference sequence). After removal of 5 bases from V and 7 bases from J, the junction contained 8 bases not matched to a gene. CDR3 loop: CASSPRLAGGANEQFF. The DNA for the CDR3 is TGTGCCAGCAGTCCCAGACTAGCGGGAGGCGCAAATGAGCAGTTCTTC.

The J gene is TRBJ2-5, the V gene TRBV6-5; perhaps TRBD2 as D (7 bases). Germline CDR1 MNHEY, CDR2 SVGAGI. The ends were cut back, 4 bases at V and 5 bases at J, with 11 bases in the middle. This CDR3 comprises 13 residues. The CDR3 DNA sequence: TGTGCCAGCAGTTGGGGGGGCTACGAGACCCAGTACTTC. Its protein product is CASSWGGYETQYF.

This chain connects TRBV2 to TRBJ1-2; D remains unclear. The CDR3 has 14 residues. Trimming removed 2 bases from V and 3 bases from J, with 10 bases in between. Germline CDR1 reads SNHLY; CDR2 reads FYNNEI. This CDR3 reads CASSETQVYYGYTF. The DNA for the CDR3 is TGTGCCAGCAGTGAAACCCAGGTCTACTATGGCTACACCTTC.

V usage is TRBV18 and J usage is TRBJ1-1; a possible D gene is TRBD1 (6 bases). V was shortened by 6 bases and J by 2 bases, with 16 bases between the two germline ends. Germline lookup yields CDR1 KGHSH and CDR2 LQKENI. This CDR3 spans 15 amino acids. The DNA of the CDR3 is TGTGCCAGCTCCAGACAGGATTGGGCTAACACTGAAGCTTTCTTT. It specifies CASSRQDWANTEAFF.